The clone carrying this TCR beta chain was seen ten or more times. Its matching antigen is unknown. Unique molecular identifiers were carried by the TCR beta cDNA libraries. Starting from approximately 1 to 10 million T cells, the study yielded 450,000 to 500,000 cDNA molecules. TCRdb passed the PCR reads through MiXCR, listing each CDR3 protein once. Altogether about 200,000 distinct CDR3 sequences are present, 29% being singletons, with the ten largest covering 3% to 4%. This record comes from a study of post-analysis software for immune sequencing data. Study-level findings and limits: Compared with controls, patients had more of roughly five TRBV segments, including TRBV5-6, TRBV5-1 and TRBV20-1. Normalized Chao1 diversity in multiple sclerosis patients fell significantly below that of controls.

The CDR3 is 15 amino acids. Between the trimmed V and J ends, which lost 1 base and 0 bases, there was a span of 7 bases. The V gene's germline CDR1 is SGHAT and CDR2 FQNNGV. The chain combines TRBV11-2 with TRBJ2-4; D gene ambiguous. Source material: blood. The source of this sequence is a girl under 18 with multiple sclerosis. CDR3 DNA: TGTGCCAGCAGCTTAGTTAGGTTAGCCAAAAACATTCAGTACTTC. This codes for CASSLVRLAKNIQYF.